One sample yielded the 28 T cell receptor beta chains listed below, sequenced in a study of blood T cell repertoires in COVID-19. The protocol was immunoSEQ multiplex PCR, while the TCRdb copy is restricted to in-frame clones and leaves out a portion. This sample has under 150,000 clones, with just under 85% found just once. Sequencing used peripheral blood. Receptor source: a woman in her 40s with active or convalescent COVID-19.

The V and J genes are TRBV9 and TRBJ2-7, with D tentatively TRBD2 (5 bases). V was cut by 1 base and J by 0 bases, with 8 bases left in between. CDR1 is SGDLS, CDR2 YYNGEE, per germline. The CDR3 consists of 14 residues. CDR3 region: CASSVRSGSYEQYF. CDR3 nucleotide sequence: TGTGCCAGCAGCGTAAGAAGCGGCTCCTACGAGCAGTACTTC.

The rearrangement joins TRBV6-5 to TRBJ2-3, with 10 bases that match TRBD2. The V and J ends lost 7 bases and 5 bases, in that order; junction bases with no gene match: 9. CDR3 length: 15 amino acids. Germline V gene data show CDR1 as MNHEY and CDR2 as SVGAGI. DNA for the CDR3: TGTGCCAGCACCATCTCTAGCGGGGGCGGAGATACGCAGTATTTT. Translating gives CASTISSGGGDTQYF.

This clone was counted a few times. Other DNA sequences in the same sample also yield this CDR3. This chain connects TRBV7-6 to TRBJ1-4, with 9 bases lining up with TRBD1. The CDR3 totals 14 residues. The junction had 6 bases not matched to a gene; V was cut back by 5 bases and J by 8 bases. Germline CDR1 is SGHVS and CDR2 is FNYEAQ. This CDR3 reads CASSQGQGGEKLFF. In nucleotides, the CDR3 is TGTGCCAGCAGCCAGGGACAGGGAGGGGAAAAACTGTTTTTT.

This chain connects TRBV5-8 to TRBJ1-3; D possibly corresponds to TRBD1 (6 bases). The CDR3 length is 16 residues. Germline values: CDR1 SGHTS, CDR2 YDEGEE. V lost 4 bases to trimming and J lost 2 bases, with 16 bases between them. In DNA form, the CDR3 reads TGTGCCAGCAGCCGACATGACAGGTGGGCTGGAAACACCATATATTTT. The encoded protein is CASSRHDRWAGNTIYF.

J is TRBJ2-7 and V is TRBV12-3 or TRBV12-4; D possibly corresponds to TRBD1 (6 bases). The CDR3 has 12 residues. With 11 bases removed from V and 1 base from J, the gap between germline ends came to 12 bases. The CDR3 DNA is TGTGCCGTCAGGGGAGTGTCCTACGAGCAGTACTTC. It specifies CAVRGVSYEQYF.

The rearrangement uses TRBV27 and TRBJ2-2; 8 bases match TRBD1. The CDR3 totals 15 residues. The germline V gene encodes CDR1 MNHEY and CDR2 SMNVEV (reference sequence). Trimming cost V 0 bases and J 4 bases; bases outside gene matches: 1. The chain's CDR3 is CASSLSQGVTGELFF. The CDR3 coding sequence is TGTGCCAGCAGTTTATCACAGGGGGTCACCGGGGAGCTGTTTTTT.

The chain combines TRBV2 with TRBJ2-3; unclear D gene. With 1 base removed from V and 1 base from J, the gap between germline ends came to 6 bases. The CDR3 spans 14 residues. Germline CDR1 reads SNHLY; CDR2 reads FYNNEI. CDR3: CASSEDRGTDTQYF. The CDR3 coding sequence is TGTGCCAGCAGTGAAGACCGGGGCACAGATACGCAGTATTTT.

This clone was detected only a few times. The CDR3 region has the DNA TGTGCCAGCACGTCAACGAGCTCTGGAAACACCATATATTTT. This encodes CASTSTSSGNTIYF. The genes are TRBV27 and TRBJ1-3; no clear D. Germline CDR1 is MNHEY and CDR2 is SMNVEV (reference sequence). The CDR3 contains 14 residues. V was clipped by 7 bases and J by 0 bases, with 10 bases between them.

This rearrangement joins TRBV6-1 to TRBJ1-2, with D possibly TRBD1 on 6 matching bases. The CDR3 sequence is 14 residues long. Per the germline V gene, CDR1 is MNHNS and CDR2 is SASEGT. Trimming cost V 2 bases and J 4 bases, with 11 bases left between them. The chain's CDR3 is CASSETGIGYGYTF. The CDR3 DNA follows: TGTGCCAGCAGTGAAACAGGGATAGGCTATGGCTACACCTTC.

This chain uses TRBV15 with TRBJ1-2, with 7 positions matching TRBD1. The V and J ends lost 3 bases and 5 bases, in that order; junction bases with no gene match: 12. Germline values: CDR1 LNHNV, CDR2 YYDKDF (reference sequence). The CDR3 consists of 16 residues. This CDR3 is CATSREPRDSLYGYTF. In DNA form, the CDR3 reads TGTGCCACCAGCAGGGAACCTCGGGACAGCTTATATGGCTACACCTTC.

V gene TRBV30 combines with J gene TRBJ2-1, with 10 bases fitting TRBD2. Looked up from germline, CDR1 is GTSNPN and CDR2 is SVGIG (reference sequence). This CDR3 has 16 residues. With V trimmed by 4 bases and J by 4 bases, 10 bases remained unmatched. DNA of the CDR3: TGTGCCTGGAATTTTCTAGCGGGGGCGTATTACAATGAGCAGTTCTTC. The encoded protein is CAWNFLAGAYYNEQFF.

Here the CDR3 reads CASRDRQGDQPQHF. The CDR3 DNA sequence: TGTGCCAGCAGAGATAGACAGGGAGATCAGCCCCAGCATTTT. This chain links TRBV6-5 with TRBJ1-5; 7 bases map to TRBD1. The CDR3 has 14 amino acids. Germline assignment: CDR1 MNHEY and CDR2 SVGAGI. The junction had 7 bases not matched to a gene; V was cut back by 6 bases and J by 5 bases.

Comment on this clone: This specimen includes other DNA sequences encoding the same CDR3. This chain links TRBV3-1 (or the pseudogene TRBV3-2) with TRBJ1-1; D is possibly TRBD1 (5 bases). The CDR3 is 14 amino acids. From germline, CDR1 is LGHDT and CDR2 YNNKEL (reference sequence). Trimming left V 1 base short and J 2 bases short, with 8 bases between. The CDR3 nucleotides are TGTGCCAGCAGCCAAGTCGGGGGAAACACTGAAGCTTTCTTT. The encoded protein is CASSQVGGNTEAFF.

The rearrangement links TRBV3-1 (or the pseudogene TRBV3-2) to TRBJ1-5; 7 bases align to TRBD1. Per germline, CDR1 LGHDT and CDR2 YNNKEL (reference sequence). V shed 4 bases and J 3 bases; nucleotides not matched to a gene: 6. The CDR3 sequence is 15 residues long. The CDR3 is CASSPRDSFNQPQHF. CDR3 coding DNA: TGTGCCAGCAGCCCACGGGACAGCTTCAATCAGCCCCAGCATTTT.

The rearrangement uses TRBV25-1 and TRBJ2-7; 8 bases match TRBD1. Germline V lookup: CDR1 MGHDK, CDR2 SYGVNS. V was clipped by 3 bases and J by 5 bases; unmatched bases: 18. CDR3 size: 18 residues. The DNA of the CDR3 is TGTGCCAGCAGTGATTCCTATGGGCTGGACAGGGCACTGAACGAGCAGTACTTC. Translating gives CASSDSYGLDRALNEQYF.

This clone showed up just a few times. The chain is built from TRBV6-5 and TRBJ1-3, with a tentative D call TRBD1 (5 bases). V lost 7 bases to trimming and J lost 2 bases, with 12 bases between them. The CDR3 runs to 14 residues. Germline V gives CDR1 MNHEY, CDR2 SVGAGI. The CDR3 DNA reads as TGTGCCAGCAACCCCCGGGGGACTGGAAACACCATATATTTT. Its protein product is CASNPRGTGNTIYF.

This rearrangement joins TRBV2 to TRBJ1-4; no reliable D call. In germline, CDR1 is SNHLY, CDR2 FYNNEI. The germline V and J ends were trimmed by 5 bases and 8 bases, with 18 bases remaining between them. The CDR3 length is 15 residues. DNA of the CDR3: TGTGCCAGCAGTCGAAGAGGGTCGGGGAACGAAAAACTGTTTTTT. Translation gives CASSRRGSGNEKLFF.

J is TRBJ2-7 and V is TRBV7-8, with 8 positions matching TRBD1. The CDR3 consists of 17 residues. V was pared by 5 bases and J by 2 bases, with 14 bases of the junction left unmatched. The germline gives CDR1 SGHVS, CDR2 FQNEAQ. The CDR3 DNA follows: TGTGCCAGCAGCAAGAACCAACCCGGCAGGGGGCCCTACGAGCAGTACTTC. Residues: CASSKNQPGRGPYEQYF.

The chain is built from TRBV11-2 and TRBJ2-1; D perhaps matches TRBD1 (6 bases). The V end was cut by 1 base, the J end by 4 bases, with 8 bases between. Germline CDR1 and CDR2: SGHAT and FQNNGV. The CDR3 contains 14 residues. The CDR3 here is CASSLAGVYNEQFF. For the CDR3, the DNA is TGTGCCAGCAGCTTAGCAGGGGTTTACAATGAGCAGTTCTTC.

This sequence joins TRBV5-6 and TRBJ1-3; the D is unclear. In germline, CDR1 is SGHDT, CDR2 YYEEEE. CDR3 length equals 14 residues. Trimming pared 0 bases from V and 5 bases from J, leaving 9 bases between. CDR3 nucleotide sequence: TGTGCCAGCAGCTTGGTGGCCACACGAAACACCATATATTTT. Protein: CASSLVATRNTIYF.

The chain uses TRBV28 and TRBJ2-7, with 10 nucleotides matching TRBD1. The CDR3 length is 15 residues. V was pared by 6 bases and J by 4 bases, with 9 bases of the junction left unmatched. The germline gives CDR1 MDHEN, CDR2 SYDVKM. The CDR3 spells CASRPPGQGRYEQYF. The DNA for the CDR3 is TGTGCCAGCAGACCTCCGGGACAGGGGCGATACGAGCAGTACTTC.

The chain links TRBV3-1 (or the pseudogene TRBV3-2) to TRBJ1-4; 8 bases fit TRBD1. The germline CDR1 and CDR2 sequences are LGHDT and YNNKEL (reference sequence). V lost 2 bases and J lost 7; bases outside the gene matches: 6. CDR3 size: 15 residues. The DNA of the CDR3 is TGTGCCAGCAGCCAAAGGACAGGGCGGAGTGAAAAACTGTTTTTT. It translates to CASSQRTGRSEKLFF.

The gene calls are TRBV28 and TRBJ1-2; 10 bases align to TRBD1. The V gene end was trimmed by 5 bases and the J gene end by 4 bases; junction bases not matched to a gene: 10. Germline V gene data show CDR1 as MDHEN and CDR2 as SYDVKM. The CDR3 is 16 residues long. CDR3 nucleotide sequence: TGTGCCAGCAGTAGATCCGACAGGGGGCTTGGCTATGGCTACACCTTC. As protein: CASSRSDRGLGYGYTF.

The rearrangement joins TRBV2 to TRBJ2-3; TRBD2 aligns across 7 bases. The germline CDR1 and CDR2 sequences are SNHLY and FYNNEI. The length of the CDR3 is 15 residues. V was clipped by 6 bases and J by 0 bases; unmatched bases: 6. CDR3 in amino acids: CASSRRRGSTDTQYF. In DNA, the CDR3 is TGTGCCAGCAGCCGTAGGCGGGGGAGCACAGATACGCAGTATTTT.

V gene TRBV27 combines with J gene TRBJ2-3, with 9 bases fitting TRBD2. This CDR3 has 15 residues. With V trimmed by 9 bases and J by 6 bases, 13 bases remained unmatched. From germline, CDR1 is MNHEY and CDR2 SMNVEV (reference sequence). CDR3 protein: CASRPGTSYFDTQYF. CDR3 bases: TGTGCCAGTCGCCCCGGGACTAGCTATTTCGATACGCAGTATTTT.

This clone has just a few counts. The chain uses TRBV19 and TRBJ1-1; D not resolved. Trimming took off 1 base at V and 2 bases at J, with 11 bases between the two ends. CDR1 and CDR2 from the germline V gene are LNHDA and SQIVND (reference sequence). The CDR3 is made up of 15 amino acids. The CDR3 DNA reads TGTGCCAGTAGTATAGGTACGGGATTTAACACTGAAGCTTTCTTT. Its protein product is CASSIGTGFNTEAFF.

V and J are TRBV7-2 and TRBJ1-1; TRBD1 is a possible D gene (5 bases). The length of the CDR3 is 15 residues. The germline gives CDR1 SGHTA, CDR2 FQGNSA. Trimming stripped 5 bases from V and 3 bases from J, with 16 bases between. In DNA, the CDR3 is TGTGCCAGCAGCCCATCGCCAGGGCCCTACACTGAAGCTTTCTTT. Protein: CASSPSPGPYTEAFF.

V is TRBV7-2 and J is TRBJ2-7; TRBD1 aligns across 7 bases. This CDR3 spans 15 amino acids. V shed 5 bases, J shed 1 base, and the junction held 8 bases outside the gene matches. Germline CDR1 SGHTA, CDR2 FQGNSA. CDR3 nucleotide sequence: TGTGCCAGCAGCCCTGCAGGACAGGTGTCCTACGAGCAGTACTTC. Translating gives CASSPAGQVSYEQYF.